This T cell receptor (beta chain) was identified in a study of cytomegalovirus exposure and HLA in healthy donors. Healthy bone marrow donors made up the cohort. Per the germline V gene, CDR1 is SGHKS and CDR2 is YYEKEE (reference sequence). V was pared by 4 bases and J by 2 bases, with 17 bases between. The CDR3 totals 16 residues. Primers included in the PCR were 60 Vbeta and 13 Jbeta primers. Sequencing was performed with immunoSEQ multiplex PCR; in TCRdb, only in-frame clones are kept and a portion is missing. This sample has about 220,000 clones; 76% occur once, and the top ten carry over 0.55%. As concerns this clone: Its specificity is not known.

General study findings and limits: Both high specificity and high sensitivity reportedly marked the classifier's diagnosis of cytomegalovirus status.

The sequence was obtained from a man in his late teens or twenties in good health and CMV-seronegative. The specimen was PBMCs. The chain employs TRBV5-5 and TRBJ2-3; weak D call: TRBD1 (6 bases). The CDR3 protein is CASSVVPGTNTDTQYF. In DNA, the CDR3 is TGTGCCAGCAGCGTCGTCCCGGGGACAAACACAGATACGCAGTATTTT.